Described below is a single T cell receptor beta chain sequence and its context. It has no known antigen specificity. No much larger clonotype is one base removed from it; base qualities were not supplied. Patients with uncontrolled infections, other autoimmune diseases, pregnancy or lactation were excluded. Clinical symptoms, serum thyroxine and TRAb, thyroid ultrasound, and orbital computed tomography formed the basis for the diagnoses. Total RNA was extracted with Trizol reagent, and quality was checked on an Agilent 2100 Bioanalyzer. This entry is derived from a study of T cells in Graves' hyperthyroidism and ophthalmopathy (dated by TCRdb to about 2019). Study-wide context: To identify TCR V-J signatures that set the groups apart, the researchers used a discovery cohort of 100 or so patients, made up of 40 to 45 with Graves' ophthalmopathy and some 56 with stable Graves' hyperthyroidism. An independent validation cohort of about 19 hyperthyroidism patients and 17 patients who later progressed to ophthalmopathy tested prospective prediction of ophthalmopathy. The 75 to 100 discovery patients were randomly divided into training and test sets at a 7:3 ratio. In six Graves' hyperthyroidism patients, the study also compared T-cell repertoires from thyroid tissue with T-cell repertoires from blood. After sampling, hyperthyroidism patients received methimazole starting at 30 mg daily, and ophthalmopathy patients received high-dose intravenous methylprednisolone. The paper describes TCR Vbeta CDR3 sequencing of more than 120 peripheral blood samples, made up of 43 ophthalmopathy patients, more than 70 hyperthyroidism patients and roughly 17 progressor patients.

The paper as a whole reports these results and caveats: In validation, the model predicted progression to ophthalmopathy a median of 6.5 months before onset, with roughly 70% sensitivity and 72.22% specificity. Ophthalmopathy was separated from stable hyperthyroidism by a 13 V-J signature model, with over 85% sensitivity and roughly 81% specificity obtained in cross-validation and 80%/75% obtained in testing. Most expanded thyroid clonotypes (frequency above 0.001) were also detected in blood, suggesting blood repertoires may reflect thyroid immune responses. No statistical method was used to fix the sample size in advance, and group allocation was not hidden from the investigators.

Reading the germline V gene (reference sequence) gives CDR1 DFQATT and CDR2 SNEGSKA. The CDR3 goes from the cysteine to the phenylalanine over 13 residues. Only the CDR3 region is kept as DNA, spanning 39 bases read in frame from base 1. V is pared back by 3 bases and J by 1 base, with 6 bases lying between the germline termini. Amplification of TCR beta CDR3 regions was carried out from RNA transcripts. A first-round RT-PCR of the TCR CDR3 used the HTBI primer set with the Qiagen OneStep RT-PCR kit. A second multiplex PCR round built the libraries, followed by size selection and purification. The libraries were sequenced on an Illumina HiSeq2000 using paired-end 100 bp reads. In the original analysis: SOAPnuke was used to process the raw data, with reads discarded if the reads contained adapters or uncalled bases, had a mean Phred below 15, or lacked an exact constant-primer or identifier match. High-quality paired reads were merged using COPE v1.2.5, and each unique nucleotide sequence was defined as a clonotype. Clonotypes were aligned to IMGT TRBV, TRBD and TRBJ reference segments using MiTCR v1.1. The analysis included only V-J combinations with a frequency above 0.0001, which together covered more than 98% of the repertoires. The TCS score was defined as the ratio of F50 (clonal expansion) to E x V (chaos), calculated using BLOSUM62-based TCRdist between CDR3 peptides within each V-J. Welch's t-statistics and random forest reduced just over 500 V-J features to 13, which were used in a naive Bayes classifier (R e1071). The Morisita-Horn index was used to measure how similar the thyroid and blood repertoires were. Clones were called with MiXCR by TCRdb after fastp trimmed the public reads at Q25, and only in-frame beta chains were retained. Each record represents a unique CDR3 protein, reported with the most common genes and DNA among its rows. The V and J calls and clone size are TCRdb's, not the authors'. The sample table records about 640,000 distinct CDR3 sequences; about 45% of these occur just once. More than 7% of the sample belongs to the ten largest clones.

This receptor chain uses TRBV20-1 and TRBJ2-2, and possibly TRBD2, on 6 matching bases. Sequenced: peripheral blood or thyroid tissue (not recorded which). This receptor was identified in an adult man with Graves' disease, either hyperthyroidism or ophthalmopathy (not recorded which). The nucleotide sequence is given as TGCAGTGCTAGGCGGGGGAACACCGGGGAGCTGTTTTTT. It translates as CSARRGNTGELFF.